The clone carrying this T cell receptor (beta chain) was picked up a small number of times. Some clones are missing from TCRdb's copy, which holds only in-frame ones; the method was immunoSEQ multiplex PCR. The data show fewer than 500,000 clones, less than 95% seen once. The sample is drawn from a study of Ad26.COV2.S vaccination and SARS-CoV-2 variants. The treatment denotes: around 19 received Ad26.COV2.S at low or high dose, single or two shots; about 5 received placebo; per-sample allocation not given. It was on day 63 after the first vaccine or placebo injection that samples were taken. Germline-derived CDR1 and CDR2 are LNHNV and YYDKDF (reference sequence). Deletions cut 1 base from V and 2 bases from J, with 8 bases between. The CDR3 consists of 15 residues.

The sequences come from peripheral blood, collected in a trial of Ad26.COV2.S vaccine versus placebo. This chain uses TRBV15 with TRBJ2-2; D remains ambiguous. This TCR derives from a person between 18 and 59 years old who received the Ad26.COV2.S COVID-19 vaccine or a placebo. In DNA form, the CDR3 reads TGTGCCACCAGCAGAGGACACACCAACACCGGGGAGCTGTTTTTT. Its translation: CATSRGHTNTGELFF. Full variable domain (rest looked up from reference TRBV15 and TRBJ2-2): DAMVIQNPRYQVTQFGKPVTLSCSQTLNHNVMYWYQQKSSQAPKLLFHYYDKDFNNEADTPDNFQSRRPNTSFCFLDIRSPGLGDTAMYLCATSRGHTNTGELFFGEGSRLTVL.